The 31 T cell receptor beta chains listed next were all sequenced from one sample in a study of blood T cell repertoires in COVID-19. Sequencing used immunoSEQ multiplex PCR; TCRdb keeps in-frame clones, though not all of them. The sample carries about 100,000 clones, roughly 79% recorded once. The specimen was peripheral blood. These receptors were collected from a woman aged 70-85 years with acute or convalescent COVID-19.

This chain connects TRBV11-1 to TRBJ1-1; 10 bases are shared with TRBD1. CDR1 is SGHAT, CDR2 FQDESV, per germline (reference sequence). The trim removed 5 bases at V and 6 bases at J, leaving 9 bases unmatched. The CDR3 length is 15 residues. CDR3 in amino acids: CASSRRTGGVAEAFF. In DNA form, the CDR3 reads TGTGCCAGCAGCCGGCGGACAGGGGGTGTCGCTGAAGCTTTCTTT.

This clone showed up just a few times. The chain carries TRBV6-5 and TRBJ1-1; no definite D call. Trimming shortened V by 0 bases and J by 1 base, and 6 bases separated the two germline ends. CDR1 is MNHEY, CDR2 SVGAGI, per germline. CDR3 length: 14 residues. The CDR3 spells CASSYSGRNTEAFF. Written as DNA, the CDR3 is TGTGCCAGCAGTTACTCCGGGAGGAACACTGAAGCTTTCTTT.

The chain combines TRBV2 with TRBJ1-3, with D uncertain. Germline loops: CDR1 SNHLY, CDR2 FYNNEI. Trimming stripped 7 bases from V and 2 bases from J, with 6 bases between. The CDR3 covers 12 residues. The CDR3 reads CASMAPGNTIYF. The DNA of the CDR3 is TGTGCCAGCATGGCACCTGGAAACACCATATATTTT.

The chain recombines TRBV7-2 with TRBJ1-1; a possible D gene is TRBD1 (6 bases). CDR3 size: 12 residues. V shed 5 bases and J shed 11 bases, with 15 bases lying between them. The V gene's germline CDR1 is SGHTA and CDR2 FQGNSA. The CDR3, as DNA: TGTGCCAGCAGCATAACAGGGCTCGAGGCTTTCTTT. It specifies CASSITGLEAFF. The variable domain in full, with the rest retrieved from reference TRBV7-2 and TRBJ1-1, is GAGVSQSPSNKVTEKGKDVELRCDPISGHTALYWYRQSLGQGLEFLIYFQGNSAPDKSGLPSDRFSAERTGGSVSTLTIQRTQQEDSAVYLCASSITGLEAFFGQGTRLTVV.

The V and J genes are TRBV5-5 and TRBJ1-5, with a tentative D call TRBD1 (6 bases). This CDR3 region has 14 residues. V was pared by 4 bases and J by 6 bases, with 14 bases between. Germline loops: CDR1 SGHKS, CDR2 YYEKEE (reference sequence). This CDR3 reads CASSPDSQGQPQHF. The DNA of the CDR3 is TGTGCCAGCAGCCCGGACAGCCAGGGTCAGCCCCAGCATTTT.

This clone was counted a few times. This chain uses TRBV28 with TRBJ1-2, with 8 bases lining up with TRBD1. The V and J ends lost 2 bases and 4 bases, in that order; junction bases with no gene match: 3. The germline gives CDR1 MDHEN, CDR2 SYDVKM. The CDR3 has 14 amino acids. Written as DNA, the CDR3 is TGTGCCAGCAGTTTAGGGGACAGGACCTATGGCTACACCTTC. Translating it yields CASSLGDRTYGYTF.

V gene TRBV19 combines with J gene TRBJ2-5, with TRBD2 matching over 10 bases. Trimming cost V 6 bases and J 0 bases; bases outside gene matches: 7. Germline values: CDR1 LNHDA, CDR2 SQIVND (reference sequence). This CDR3 has 16 amino acids. In DNA, the CDR3 is TGTGCCAGTAGGACCCTAGCGGGGGCCTACCAAGAGACCCAGTACTTC. It specifies CASRTLAGAYQETQYF.

The J gene is TRBJ2-7, the V gene TRBV7-2; a weak D match, TRBD1 (6 bases). V lost 1 base, J lost 0 bases, and 10 bases lay in between. The germline V gene encodes CDR1 SGHTA and CDR2 FQGNSA. There are 15 residues in the CDR3. The CDR3 protein is CASSLGRTASYEQYV. In DNA form, the CDR3 reads TGTGCCAGCAGCTTAGGACGGACAGCCTCCTACGAGCAGTACGTC.

The rearrangement uses TRBV6-5 and TRBJ1-2; 10 positions match TRBD1. This CDR3 spans 14 amino acids. CDR1 is MNHEY and CDR2 is SVGAGI in the germline V gene. Unmatched junction bases numbered 5, after V lost 6 bases and J lost 4 bases. CDR3 coding DNA: TGTGCCAGCAGCGGGGGACAGGGGATCTATGGCTACACCTTC. It codes for CASSGGQGIYGYTF.

The chain employs TRBV9 and TRBJ2-1; TRBD2 is a possible D gene (5 bases). Germline V gene data show CDR1 as SGDLS and CDR2 as YYNGEE. CDR3 length: 16 residues. Between the trimmed V and J ends, which lost 0 bases and 5 bases, there was a span of 15 bases. The CDR3 region has the DNA TGTGCCAGCAGCGTAGGGGCGGGTCTGTCGAACAATGAGCAGTTCTTC. Residues: CASSVGAGLSNNEQFF.

This chain uses TRBV5-1 with TRBJ2-7, with TRBD1 identical over 7 bases. This CDR3 is 14 amino acids long. Unmatched junction bases numbered 8, after V lost 4 bases and J lost 4 bases. In germline, CDR1 is SGHRS, CDR2 YFSETQ. The CDR3 coding sequence is TGCGCCAGCAGCAAGGACAGGTTGGGTTACGAGCAGTACTTC. This codes for CASSKDRLGYEQYF.

The chain links TRBV18 to TRBJ2-2; the D gene is possibly TRBD2 (5 bases). Germline CDR1 and CDR2: KGHSH and LQKENI. V lost 5 bases to trimming and J lost 5 bases, with 15 bases between them. CDR3 length: 15 amino acids. As DNA, the CDR3 is TGTGCCAGCTCAACGCCGGGATTATGGACCGGGGAGCTGTTTTTT. Translation gives CASSTPGLWTGELFF.

The rearrangement uses TRBV5-4 and TRBJ2-1, with 11 nucleotides matching TRBD2. This CDR3 has 17 residues. The trim removed 2 bases at V and 5 bases at J, leaving 9 bases unmatched. The V gene's germline CDR1 is SGHNT and CDR2 YYREEE (reference sequence). The CDR3 loop is CASSLGSLAGGHNEQFF. CDR3 DNA: TGTGCCAGCAGCTTAGGAAGCCTAGCGGGGGGTCACAATGAGCAGTTCTTC.

The chain uses TRBV6-5 and TRBJ2-7; possible D gene TRBD1, 7 bases. This CDR3 is built from 13 residues. V gave up 6 bases and J gave up 1 base, with 10 bases separating them. CDR1 and CDR2 (germline): MNHEY, SVGAGI. This CDR3 reads CASRSGGSYEQYF. CDR3 nucleotide sequence: TGTGCCAGCAGGTCAGGGGGGTCCTACGAGCAGTACTTC.

The chain combines TRBV2 with TRBJ2-5; D not certain. Per germline, CDR1 SNHLY and CDR2 FYNNEI. V gave up 4 bases and J gave up 4 bases, with 13 bases separating them. The CDR3 is 14 residues long. CDR3 region: CASSGDPTGETQYF. The CDR3 DNA is TGTGCCAGCAGTGGAGACCCCACGGGAGAGACCCAGTACTTC. The full variable domain, with the rest looked up from reference TRBV2 and TRBJ2-5, is EPEVTQTPSHQVTQMGQEVILRCVPISNHLYFYWYRQILGQKVEFLVSFYNNEISEKSEIFDDQFSVERPDGSNFTLKIRSTKLEDSAMYFCASSGDPTGETQYFGPGTRLLVL.

This chain joins TRBV7-2 and TRBJ2-2, with 7 bases matching TRBD2. The CDR3 is 16 residues long. V was clipped by 7 bases and J by 6 bases; unmatched bases: 14. Germline CDR1 SGHTA, CDR2 FQGNSA. The CDR3 here is CASMDWEGHGAGELFF. The DNA of the CDR3 is TGTGCCAGCATGGATTGGGAGGGCCACGGGGCCGGGGAGCTGTTTTTT.

This sequence joins TRBV5-1 and TRBJ1-3; D gene uncertain. CDR1 and CDR2 (germline): SGHRS, YFSETQ. CDR3 length: 15 amino acids. V dropped 4 bases and J dropped 1 base, with 12 bases sitting between them. The CDR3, as DNA: TGCGCCAGCAGCGATGGAGGATCTTCTGGAAACACCATATATTTT. Translation: CASSDGGSSGNTIYF. Filled out from reference TRBV5-1 and TRBJ1-3, the complete variable domain reads KAGVTQTPRYLIKTRGQQVTLSCSPISGHRSVSWYQQTPGQGLQFLFEYFSETQRNKGNFPGRFSGRQFSNSRSEMNVSTLELGDSALYLCASSDGGSSGNTIYFGEGSWLTVV.

In its sample, this clone was seen a few times. V and J are TRBV19 and TRBJ1-5; the D is unclear. The CDR3 extends over 13 amino acids. CDR1 LNHDA and CDR2 SQIVND come from the germline V gene (reference sequence). V was cut by 5 bases and J by 3 bases, with 8 bases left in between. The CDR3 coding sequence is TGTGCCAGTAGTTTAGCACTCAATCAGCCCCAGCATTTT. Translating it yields CASSLALNQPQHF.

The V call is TRBV4-1, the J call TRBJ2-5; TRBD2 matches at 7 bases. The V gene's germline CDR1 is MGHRA and CDR2 YSYEKL. This CDR3 comprises 14 residues. Trimming at V came to 4 bases and at J to 5 bases, leaving 7 bases not matched to a gene. The CDR3, as DNA: TGCGCCAGCAGCCCGGGACTAACGGTGGAGACCCAGTACTTC. Encoded protein: CASSPGLTVETQYF.

This clone turned up a few times. The chain combines TRBV5-4 with TRBJ1-2; 7 positions agree with TRBD1. Per the germline V gene, CDR1 is SGHNT and CDR2 is YYREEE (reference sequence). J lost 7 bases, V lost 2 bases, and 8 bases had no gene match. The CDR3 has 14 residues. CDR3 residues: CASSLETGFSGYTF. CDR3 DNA sequence: TGTGCCAGCAGCTTAGAGACAGGGTTCTCTGGCTACACCTTC.

The rearrangement joins TRBV29-1 to TRBJ1-6, with 8 bases matching TRBD1. The trim removed 5 bases at V and 0 bases at J, leaving 3 bases unmatched. The CDR3 is 15 residues long. Germline CDR1 SQVTM, CDR2 ANQGSEA. The CDR3, as DNA: TGCAGCGTTCGACAGGGGAGCTCCTATAATTCACCCCTCCACTTT. Encoded protein: CSVRQGSSYNSPLHF.

The chain is built from TRBV10-1 and TRBJ2-3, with D uncertain. V was trimmed by 0 bases and J by 1 base, leaving 14 bases between them. This CDR3 spans 17 amino acids. CDR1 is WNHNN and CDR2 is SYGVQD in the germline V gene (reference sequence). In DNA, the CDR3 is TGCGCCAGCAGTGAGTCGGTTGGGCCTAACCGCACAGATACGCAGTATTTT. Its translation is CASSESVGPNRTDTQYF.

The gene calls are TRBV7-9 and TRBJ2-3; D perhaps matches TRBD1 (5 bases). CDR1 and CDR2 from the germline V gene are SEHNR and FQNEAQ (reference sequence). Trimming removed 5 bases at V and 6 bases at J, with 15 bases between. The CDR3 extends over 14 amino acids. The CDR3 spells CASSLTQGYDTQYF. DNA for the CDR3: TGTGCCAGCAGCCTAACCCAGGGCTACGATACGCAGTATTTT.

Many counts were recorded for this clone. V is TRBV9 and J is TRBJ1-2; TRBD1 is a possible D gene (6 bases). Germline V CDR1 and CDR2: SGDLS, YYNGEE. V lost 4 bases and J 6 bases, leaving 31 bases between the germline ends. The CDR3 contains 19 residues. In nucleotides, the CDR3 is TGTGCCAGCAGCCCAACCCCGGGCGCAGGGTCTATGAAGGGGGATGGCTACACCTTC. Protein sequence: CASSPTPGAGSMKGDGYTF.

V gene TRBV19 combines with J gene TRBJ1-2; D possibly corresponds to TRBD1 (5 bases). Between the trimmed V and J ends, which lost 7 bases and 4 bases, there was a span of 19 bases. This CDR3 contains 15 residues. Germline V gene sequence: CDR1 LNHDA, CDR2 SQIVND (reference sequence). The CDR3 here is CASKRQGFSPYGYTF. The CDR3 DNA reads as TGTGCCAGTAAGAGGCAGGGATTCTCACCCTATGGCTACACCTTC.

This chain uses TRBV10-3 with TRBJ1-1, with 8 bases identical to TRBD1. The CDR3 sequence is 15 residues long. The junction had 7 bases not matched to a gene; V was cut back by 0 bases and J by 7 bases. Germline V CDR1 and CDR2: ENHRY, SYGVKD. Here the CDR3 reads CAISESWTGRGEAFF. DNA for the CDR3: TGTGCCATCAGTGAGTCGTGGACAGGGAGGGGTGAAGCTTTCTTT.

There are a few counts of this clone. V gene TRBV27 combines with J gene TRBJ1-3; 8 bases agree with TRBD1. Germline V CDR1 and CDR2: MNHEY, SMNVEV (reference sequence). This CDR3 has 15 residues. V was pared by 0 bases and J by 7 bases, with 5 bases of the junction left unmatched. CDR3 sequence (DNA): TGTGCCAGCAGTTTATCTCAGGGGGCTAGGAACACCATATATTTT. Amino acids: CASSLSQGARNTIYF.

The rearrangement uses TRBV4-3 and TRBJ2-3; D is perhaps TRBD2 (6 bases). Deletions cut 5 bases from V and 2 bases from J, with 17 bases between. The germline V gene encodes CDR1 LGHNA and CDR2 YSLEER. CDR3 length: 16 residues. The CDR3 here is CASSNSGLDNTDTQYF. DNA for the CDR3: TGCGCCAGCAGCAATAGCGGACTTGACAACACAGATACGCAGTATTTT.

The chain combines TRBV29-1 with TRBJ2-5, with D uncertain. Germline V gene sequence: CDR1 SQVTM, CDR2 ANQGSEA. This CDR3 is built from 12 residues. Trimming took 8 bases from V and 2 from J, leaving 12 bases between them. This CDR3 is CSFRLFQETQYF. CDR3 DNA sequence: TGCAGCTTTCGACTGTTTCAAGAGACCCAGTACTTC.

V gene TRBV6-5 combines with J gene TRBJ1-6, with D tentatively TRBD1 (6 bases). Trimming removed 7 bases from V and 8 bases from J, with 18 bases in between. The CDR3 totals 15 residues. The germline gives CDR1 MNHEY, CDR2 SVGAGI. The CDR3 loop is CASTHPRGVDSPLHF. The DNA for the CDR3 is TGTGCCAGCACACACCCCAGGGGAGTTGATTCACCCCTCCACTTT.

The CDR3 here is CSVDRDGANVLTF. The CDR3 nucleotides are TGCAGCGTCGACAGGGACGGGGCCAACGTCCTGACTTTC. The chain combines TRBV29-1 with TRBJ2-6; 7 bases map to TRBD1. In germline, CDR1 is SQVTM, CDR2 ANQGSEA. The trim removed 6 bases at V and 4 bases at J, leaving 3 bases unmatched. This CDR3 contains 13 residues.